This TCR beta chain was retrieved from a study of blood T cells in healthy people across ages. Through a sample-barcoded 5' primer and a J-beta primer mix, a second PCR was run for roughly 7 to 11 cycles. TCRdb independently ran MiXCR on the 5' RACE reads; one entry per CDR3 protein. Of approximately 690,000 distinct CDR3 sequences detected, around 43% appear once; the ten largest clones hold about 30%. Germline assignment: CDR1 LGHNA and CDR2 YNFKEQ. This CDR3 region has 16 residues. V lost 2 bases to trimming and J lost 6 bases; unmatched junction nucleotides: 11. The chain links TRBV4-2 to TRBJ2-3, with 7 nucleotides matching TRBD2. Sequenced input: blood. This receptor was identified in an elderly man in good health. The CDR3 coding sequence is TGTGCCAGCAGCCAACCGACTAGCCCGACGGATGATACGCAGTATTTT. Translated, it gives CASSQPTSPTDDTQYF.